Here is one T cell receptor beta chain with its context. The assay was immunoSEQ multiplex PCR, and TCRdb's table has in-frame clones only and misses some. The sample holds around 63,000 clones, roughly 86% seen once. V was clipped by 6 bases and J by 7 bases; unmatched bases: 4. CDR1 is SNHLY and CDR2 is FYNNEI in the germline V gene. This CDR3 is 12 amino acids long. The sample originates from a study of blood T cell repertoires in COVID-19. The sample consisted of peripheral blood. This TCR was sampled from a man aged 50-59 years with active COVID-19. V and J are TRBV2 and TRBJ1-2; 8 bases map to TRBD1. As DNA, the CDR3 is TGTGCCAGCAGCCGGACAGGGAGTGGCTACACCTTC. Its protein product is CASSRTGSGYTF. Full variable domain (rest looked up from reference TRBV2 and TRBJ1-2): EPEVTQTPSHQVTQMGQEVILRCVPISNHLYFYWYRQILGQKVEFLVSFYNNEISEKSEIFDDQFSVERPDGSNFTLKIRSTKLEDSAMYFCASSRTGSGYTFGSGTRLTVV.